This T cell receptor beta chain originates from a study of T cells in localized non-small cell lung cancer. Findings and caveats of the study: Appearance in adjacent lung was seen for a median approximately 59 of the top 100 tumor clones. There was an association of higher blood T cell density with longer overall survival. Heterogeneity is still possible, as just one tumor region was sequenced. Uninvolved adjacent lung had the highest recorded T cell clonality, with tumor below it.

Measured with immunoSEQ multiplex PCR; TCRdb has only the in-frame clones, and not every one. The data contain roughly 35,000 clones, roughly 93% of them singletons. A remark on this clone: Its target is unknown.

The V gene end was trimmed by 6 bases and the J gene end by 4 bases; junction bases not matched to a gene: 9. The CDR3 spans 16 residues. CDR1 and CDR2 (germline): MDHEN, SYDVKM. This TCR derives from a female donor of 60 years or more with stage I lung adenocarcinoma. The V call is TRBV28, the J call TRBJ2-1; 10 bases align to TRBD1. The sample was peripheral blood, taken before any cancer treatment. This chain's CDR3 is CASRSTGGFKYNEQFF. CDR3 nucleotide sequence: TGTGCCAGCAGATCGACAGGGGGCTTTAAGTACAATGAGCAGTTCTTC. The whole variable domain, remainder taken from reference TRBV28 and TRBJ2-1, is DVKVTQSSRYLVKRTGEKVFLECVQDMDHENMFWYRQDPGLGLRLIYFSYDVKMKEKGDIPEGYSVSREKKERFSLILESASTNQTSMYLCASRSTGGFKYNEQFFGPGTRLTVL.